The present entry profiles one T cell receptor beta chain with its context. RNA transcripts gave rise to amplified TCR beta CDR3 regions. Primed by the HTBI set, a first-round RT-PCR was run on the TCR CDR3. TCRdb re-called the multiplex PCR reads with MiXCR, one entry per CDR3 protein. Among just under 750,000 distinct CDR3 sequences, around a third were seen once, and the ten largest hold around 32%. This specimen belongs to a study of T cells in Graves' hyperthyroidism and ophthalmopathy. The V gene's germline CDR1 is KGHDR and CDR2 SFDVKD. The V end was cut by 9 bases, the J end by 3 bases, with 11 bases between. The CDR3 sequence is 13 residues long.

The sequencing input was blood. The chain links TRBV24-1 to TRBJ1-5; perhaps TRBD1 as D (6 bases). The source of this sequence is a woman in her thirties or forties with Graves' hyperthyroidism. CDR3 in amino acids: CATAGQYNQPQHF. The CDR3 coding sequence is TGTGCCACCGCGGGACAATACAATCAGCCCCAGCATTTT.